This T cell receptor beta chain was found in a study of T cell responses to AZD1222 COVID-19 vaccine. The table lists this clone with a count of one. Germline CDR1 reads KGHDR; CDR2 reads SFDVKD. This CDR3 has 13 amino acids. Trimming stripped 9 bases from V and 2 bases from J, with 11 bases between. Profiled with immunoSEQ multiplex PCR; TCRdb holds only in-frame clones, not every one. Seen here are about 88,000 clones, about 90% observed once, and the top ten hold 4% to 6%. Sample: peripheral blood, taken on day 0 of MenACWY control vaccination. The gene calls are TRBV24-1 and TRBJ2-3; perhaps TRBD2 as D (7 bases). The receptor was isolated from an adult in good health. CDR3 bases: TGTGCCACCGGGGGGGCCGACACAGATACGCAGTATTTT. Amino acids: CATGGADTDTQYF.